These 31 T cell receptor beta chains came from one sample sequenced in a study of T cell responses to AZD1222 COVID-19 vaccine. This table comes from immunoSEQ multiplex PCR, and its TCRdb copy is limited to in-frame clones, with some not included. Here the sample spans 130,000 or so clones, roughly 93% being singletons. Sequencing used peripheral blood, obtained 28 days after the second AZD1222 dose. The receptors were gathered from an adult who received the AZD1222 COVID-19 vaccine.

The chain couples TRBV3-1 (or the pseudogene TRBV3-2) to TRBJ2-2; D remains unclear. Germline V gene sequence: CDR1 LGHDT, CDR2 YNNKEL (reference sequence). CDR3 length equals 15 residues. Between the trimmed V and J ends, which lost 0 bases and 6 bases, there was a span of 11 bases. The CDR3 loop reads CASSQEGYRPGELFF. The DNA of the CDR3 is TGTGCCAGCAGCCAAGAAGGCTACCGGCCCGGGGAGCTGTTTTTT.

The V call is TRBV2, the J call TRBJ2-1; no definite D call. This CDR3 has 11 residues. The germline V and J ends were trimmed by 5 bases and 6 bases, with 5 bases remaining between them. The germline V gene has CDR1 SNHLY and CDR2 FYNNEI. This CDR3 reads CASSYSNEQFF. CDR3 nucleotides: TGTGCCAGCAGTTACAGCAATGAGCAGTTCTTC.

The chain recombines TRBV5-1 with TRBJ2-3; D might be TRBD2 (5 bases). CDR3 size: 13 residues. Germline CDR1 SGHRS, CDR2 YFSETQ. V was shortened by 7 bases and J by 0 bases, with 9 bases between the two germline ends. The chain's CDR3 is CASRPGSTDTQYF. Written as DNA, the CDR3 is TGCGCCAGCCGACCGGGAAGCACAGATACGCAGTATTTT.

CDR3 region: CASSEGRGHYGYTF. CDR3 DNA: TGTGCCAGCAGTGAAGGACGGGGTCACTATGGCTACACCTTC. The rearrangement joins TRBV6-1 to TRBJ1-2; D unclear. V gave up 1 base and J gave up 3 bases, with 9 bases separating them. Germline V CDR1 and CDR2: MNHNS, SASEGT. The CDR3 runs 14 residues.

The count of this clone is one. This chain joins TRBV7-8 and TRBJ1-5; a weak D match, TRBD1 (6 bases). Trimming stripped 5 bases from V and 0 bases from J, with 17 bases between. CDR1 and CDR2 from the germline V gene are SGHVS and FQNEAQ. CDR3 length: 17 amino acids. Here the CDR3 DNA reads TGTGCCAGCAGCCCGAAAACAGGGATTTATAGCAATCAGCCCCAGCATTTT. This sequence encodes CASSPKTGIYSNQPQHF.

This chain uses TRBV9 with TRBJ2-1, with 11 positions matching TRBD2. V dropped 1 base and J dropped 5; count of bases not matched to a gene: 11. Per the germline V gene, CDR1 is SGDLS and CDR2 is YYNGEE. The CDR3 spans 18 residues. The DNA of the CDR3 is TGTGCCAGCAGCGTATCCCTGCTAGCGGGAGGCCAAGACAATGAGCAGTTCTTC. As protein: CASSVSLLAGGQDNEQFF.

This clone was detected only a few times. The chain links TRBV20-1 to TRBJ2-3; D gene ambiguous. Germline V lookup: CDR1 DFQATT, CDR2 SNEGSKA (reference sequence). The CDR3 has 12 residues. Trimming took off 3 bases at V and 2 bases at J, with 6 bases between the two ends. The DNA for the CDR3 is TGCAGTGCTAGTCCACACACAGATACGCAGTATTTT. Protein product: CSASPHTDTQYF.

V is TRBV30 and J is TRBJ2-7; D unclear. Trimming pared 7 bases from V and 3 bases from J, leaving 10 bases between. Germline CDR1 is GTSNPN and CDR2 is SVGIG (reference sequence). CDR3 length equals 11 residues. The DNA for the CDR3 is TGTGCCTCCCCAACCCACTACGAGCAGTACTTC. This gives the protein CASPTHYEQYF. The variable domain in full, with the rest retrieved from reference TRBV30 and TRBJ2-7, is SQTIHQWPATLVQPVGSPLSLECTVEGTSNPNLYWYRQAAGRGLQLLFYSVGIGQISSEVPQNLSASRPQDRQFILSSKKLLLSDSGFYLCASPTHYEQYFGPGTRLTVT.

J is TRBJ2-3 and V is TRBV11-3; D ambiguous. This CDR3 is built from 13 residues. Germline CDR1 SGHNT, CDR2 YENEEA. The ends were cut back, 1 base at V and 2 bases at J, with 4 bases in the middle. CDR3 residues: CASSLGSTDTQYF. CDR3 in DNA: TGTGCCAGCAGCTTAGGGTCCACAGATACGCAGTATTTT.

The rearrangement joins TRBV28 to TRBJ1-1, with unresolved D. Germline V lookup: CDR1 MDHEN, CDR2 SYDVKM. The CDR3 runs to 14 residues. V was clipped by 5 bases and J by 5 bases, with 15 bases between them. The CDR3: CASSRAWAETEAFF. CDR3 sequence (DNA): TGTGCCAGCAGTCGGGCTTGGGCGGAAACTGAAGCTTTCTTT. Full variable domain (outside the CDR3, taken from reference TRBV28 and TRBJ1-1): DVKVTQSSRYLVKRTGEKVFLECVQDMDHENMFWYRQDPGLGLRLIYFSYDVKMKEKGDIPEGYSVSREKKERFSLILESASTNQTSMYLCASSRAWAETEAFFGQGTRLTVV.

The gene calls are TRBV13 and TRBJ2-7, with D hard to call. The length of the CDR3 is 16 residues. CDR1 and CDR2 (germline): PRHDT, FYEKMQ (reference sequence). The V end was cut by 1 base, the J end by 0 bases, with 13 bases between. This CDR3 reads CASSLAIYRSSYEQYF. The CDR3 coding sequence is TGTGCCAGCAGCTTAGCTATCTATCGGAGCTCCTACGAGCAGTACTTC.

About this clone itself: Because the CDR3's place on the DNA is in doubt, the DNA is left out and the CDR3 is given as listed by TCRdb. The chain combines TRBV5-1 with TRBJ2-5. Germline assignment: CDR1 SGHRS and CDR2 YFSETQ. The CDR3 comprises 13 residues, both ends counted. CDR3 sequence reads: CASTLGTQETQYF.

The V call is TRBV3-1 (or the pseudogene TRBV3-2), the J call TRBJ2-3; no reliable D call. The length of the CDR3 is 14 residues. Trimming left V 0 bases short and J 2 bases short, with 6 bases between. Germline assignment: CDR1 LGHDT and CDR2 YNNKEL (reference sequence). This CDR3 reads CASSQDRHTDTQYF. For the CDR3, the DNA is TGTGCCAGCAGCCAAGATCGGCACACAGATACGCAGTATTTT.

The gene calls are TRBV7-9 and TRBJ1-1; 7 positions agree with TRBD1. The CDR3 totals 13 residues. With V trimmed by 6 bases and J by 8 bases, 9 bases remained unmatched. Germline V gene sequence: CDR1 SEHNR, CDR2 FQNEAQ (reference sequence). The CDR3 spells CASRGGQDREAFF. The DNA of the CDR3 is TGTGCCAGCAGAGGAGGACAGGACCGAGAAGCTTTCTTT.

The chain combines TRBV7-9 with TRBJ1-4; TRBD1 matches 7 bases. The CDR3 contains 13 residues. CDR1 and CDR2 (germline): SEHNR, FQNEAQ (reference sequence). The V segment lost 5 bases and the J segment 7 bases; nucleotides outside the gene matches: 4. The CDR3 DNA follows: TGTGCCAGCAGCCACAGGGGAGGTGAAAAACTGTTTTTT. Amino acids: CASSHRGGEKLFF.

The V and J genes are TRBV7-3 and TRBJ2-1; TRBD2 matches at 8 bases. Trimming took 5 bases from V and 8 from J; bases not matched to a gene: 11. This CDR3 contains 15 residues. From germline, CDR1 is SGHTA and CDR2 FQGTGA. The DNA of the CDR3 is TGTGCCAGCAGCCTAAGGGGGACTAGAAGGGATGAGCAGTTCTTC. Amino acids: CASSLRGTRRDEQFF.

This chain connects TRBV2 to TRBJ1-4, with 8 bases that match TRBD1. Germline lookup yields CDR1 SNHLY and CDR2 FYNNEI. The CDR3 has 14 residues. Unmatched junction bases numbered 4, after V lost 6 bases and J lost 4 bases. The CDR3 DNA sequence: TGTGCCAGCAGGGACAGGGTCGGTAATGAAAAACTGTTTTTT. It codes for CASRDRVGNEKLFF.

About this clone: The sample carries other DNA sequences with the same CDR3. The rearrangement uses TRBV18 and TRBJ2-3; 11 bases agree with TRBD2. CDR3 length: 17 amino acids. The germline V gene has CDR1 KGHSH and CDR2 LQKENI. V lost 0 bases to trimming and J lost 3 bases; unmatched junction nucleotides: 5. For the CDR3, the DNA is TGTGCCAGCTCACCACCGGACCTAGCGGGAGGAACAGATACGCAGTATTTT. Encoded protein: CASSPPDLAGGTDTQYF.

This sequence joins TRBV5-1 and TRBJ2-6; 7 nucleotides agree with TRBD1. From germline, CDR1 is SGHRS and CDR2 YFSETQ. The CDR3 has 15 amino acids. V shed 3 bases, J shed 4 bases, and the junction held 4 bases outside the gene matches. CDR3 region: CASSSGQSGANVLTF. CDR3 in DNA: TGCGCCAGCAGCTCGGGACAGTCGGGGGCCAACGTCCTGACTTTC.

The CDR3 protein is CASSPWTGEGYQPQHF. The CDR3 region has the DNA TGTGCCAGCAGTCCTTGGACAGGGGAGGGGTATCAGCCCCAGCATTTT. The chain carries TRBV28 and TRBJ1-5; TRBD1 matches 9 bases. The CDR3 is 16 residues long. The V segment lost 5 bases and the J segment 5 bases; nucleotides outside the gene matches: 10. CDR1 MDHEN and CDR2 SYDVKM come from the germline V gene.

V is TRBV6-5 and J is TRBJ1-5; 7 bases are a match to TRBD1. Germline CDR1 reads MNHEY; CDR2 reads SVGAGI. The J segment lost 5 bases and the V segment lost 6 bases, leaving 4 bases of the junction unmatched. The CDR3 extends over 13 amino acids. CDR3 sequence (DNA): TGTGCCAGCAGCGGACAGGAGGATCAGCCCCAGCATTTT. Translated, it gives CASSGQEDQPQHF.

The rearrangement uses TRBV25-1 and TRBJ2-7, with TRBD2 identical over 7 bases. CDR1 is MGHDK, CDR2 SYGVNS, per germline. The CDR3 length is 17 residues. The trim removed 1 base at V and 1 base at J, leaving 10 bases unmatched. The CDR3 spells CASSESIQLAFSYEQYF. CDR3 nucleotides: TGTGCCAGCAGTGAATCAATTCAACTAGCGTTTTCCTACGAGCAGTACTTC.

This chain uses TRBV5-6 with TRBJ1-2; 8 positions match TRBD1. The CDR3 is 15 amino acids. The V gene end was trimmed by 0 bases and the J gene end by 5 bases; junction bases not matched to a gene: 6. CDR1 SGHDT and CDR2 YYEEEE come from the germline V gene. The CDR3 sequence: CASSLVSGQGYGYTF. CDR3 sequence (DNA): TGTGCCAGCAGCTTGGTATCCGGACAGGGATATGGCTACACCTTC.

The J gene is TRBJ2-1, the V gene TRBV3-1 (or the pseudogene TRBV3-2), with TRBD2 matching over 11 bases. CDR3 length: 16 amino acids. Trimming cost V 2 bases and J 7 bases; bases outside gene matches: 7. From germline, CDR1 is LGHDT and CDR2 YNNKEL (reference sequence). CDR3 DNA sequence: TGTGCCAGCAGCCAAAGTGTGACTAGCGGGATGAATGAGCAGTTCTTC. Residues: CASSQSVTSGMNEQFF.

The rearrangement joins TRBV14 to TRBJ1-2; D perhaps matches TRBD1 (5 bases). V was clipped by 0 bases and J by 7 bases, with 15 bases between them. The CDR3 loop spans 15 amino acids. In germline, CDR1 is SGHDN, CDR2 FVKESK. This CDR3 reads CASSQDRGTFSGYTF. For the CDR3, the DNA is TGTGCCAGCAGCCAAGATCGGGGGACTTTCTCTGGCTACACCTTC.

This clone was counted once. For the CDR3, the DNA is TGTGCCAGCAGCGTTGGTTCGACAGGGGGCGTCTATGGCTACACCTTC. It yields the protein CASSVGSTGGVYGYTF. The V gene is TRBV9, the J gene TRBJ1-2; 10 bases agree with TRBD1. Trimming took 2 bases from V and 4 from J; bases not matched to a gene: 8. CDR1 and CDR2 from the germline V gene are SGDLS and YYNGEE. The CDR3 is 16 amino acids.

The J gene is TRBJ2-1, the V gene TRBV27; D perhaps matches TRBD2 (6 bases). The CDR3 has 16 residues. V lost 7 bases and J lost 11, with 27 bases in between. The germline V gene has CDR1 MNHEY and CDR2 SMNVEV (reference sequence). The CDR3 region has the DNA TGTGCCAGCAAGGCCCTTAGGACACGGGGGTTGGTGCAGCAGTTCTTC. Protein: CASKALRTRGLVQQFF.

The chain joins TRBV5-1 to TRBJ2-3, with D unclear. The CDR3 is 13 residues long. Germline assignment: CDR1 SGHRS and CDR2 YFSETQ. Between the trimmed V and J ends, which lost 4 bases and 3 bases, there was a span of 9 bases. This CDR3 reads CASSPRRTDTQYF. CDR3 DNA: TGCGCCAGCAGCCCACGGCGGACAGATACGCAGTATTTT. Using reference TRBV5-1 and TRBJ2-3 for the parts outside the CDR3, the full variable domain is KAGVTQTPRYLIKTRGQQVTLSCSPISGHRSVSWYQQTPGQGLQFLFEYFSETQRNKGNFPGRFSGRQFSNSRSEMNVSTLELGDSALYLCASSPRRTDTQYFGPGTRLTVL.

This clone was seen at least ten times. The rearrangement uses TRBV6-1 and TRBJ2-5; the match to TRBD1 covers 11 bases. The V gene end was trimmed by 0 bases and the J gene end by 4 bases; junction bases not matched to a gene: 4. The CDR3 loop spans 16 amino acids. Germline V gene data show CDR1 as MNHNS and CDR2 as SASEGT. The CDR3 nucleotides read TGTGCCAGCAGTGAAGCGCAGGGGACAGGGGGAGAGACCCAGTACTTC. Its translation: CASSEAQGTGGETQYF.

The rearrangement uses TRBV12-3 or TRBV12-4 and TRBJ1-4, with a possible D match to TRBD1 (6 bases). The CDR3 contains 12 residues. V lost 0 bases and J lost 11, with 7 bases in between. The CDR3 sequence is CASSLAQGKLFF. CDR3 sequence (DNA): TGTGCCAGCAGTTTAGCGCAGGGGAAACTGTTTTTT.

The chain employs TRBV30 and TRBJ1-2; maybe TRBD1 (5 bases). This CDR3 is built from 13 residues. In germline, CDR1 is GTSNPN, CDR2 SVGIG (reference sequence). V lost 2 bases, J lost 7 bases, and 14 bases lay in between. CDR3 bases: TGTGCCTGGAGTCTAGGCAGTCAGGGTGGCTACACCTTC. Its translation: CAWSLGSQGGYTF. The variable domain in full, with the rest retrieved from reference TRBV30 and TRBJ1-2, is SQTIHQWPATLVQPVGSPLSLECTVEGTSNPNLYWYRQAAGRGLQLLFYSVGIGQISSEVPQNLSASRPQDRQFILSSKKLLLSDSGFYLCAWSLGSQGGYTFGSGTRLTVV.